This T cell receptor beta chain stems from a study of technical replicates of blood from four donors. The protocol was immunoSEQ multiplex PCR, while the TCRdb copy is restricted to in-frame clones and leaves out a portion. The sample consists of roughly 79,000 clones, 91% of them appearing once. This CDR3 has 13 amino acids. Germline CDR1 is SGHNT and CDR2 is YYREEE (reference sequence). V lost 4 bases and J 5 bases, leaving 13 bases between the germline ends. The TCR originated in a human donor in good health. Some clones in this sample may be carry-over from other donors' samples. Sequencing used T cells isolated from PBMCs. The chain joins TRBV5-4 to TRBJ2-7, with D maybe TRBD1 (5 bases). In DNA form, the CDR3 reads TGTGCCAGCAGCCTGTCAGGGCCGGACGAGCAGTACTTC. Translating it yields CASSLSGPDEQYF.